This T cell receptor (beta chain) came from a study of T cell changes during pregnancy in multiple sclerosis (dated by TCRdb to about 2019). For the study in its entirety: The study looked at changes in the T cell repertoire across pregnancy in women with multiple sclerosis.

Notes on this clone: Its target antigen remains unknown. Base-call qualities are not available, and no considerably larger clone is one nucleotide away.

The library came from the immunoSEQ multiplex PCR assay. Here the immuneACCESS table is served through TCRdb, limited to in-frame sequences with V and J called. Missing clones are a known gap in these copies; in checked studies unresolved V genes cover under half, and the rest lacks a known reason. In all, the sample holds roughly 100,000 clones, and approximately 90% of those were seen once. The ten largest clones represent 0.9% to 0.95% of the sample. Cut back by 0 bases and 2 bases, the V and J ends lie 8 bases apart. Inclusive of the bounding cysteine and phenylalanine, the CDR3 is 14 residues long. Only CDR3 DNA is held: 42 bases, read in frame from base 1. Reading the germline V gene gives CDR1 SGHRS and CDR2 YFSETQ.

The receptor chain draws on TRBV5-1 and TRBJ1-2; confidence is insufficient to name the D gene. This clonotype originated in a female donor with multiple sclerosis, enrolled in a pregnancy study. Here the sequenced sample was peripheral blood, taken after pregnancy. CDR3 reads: CASSLAGMNYGYTF. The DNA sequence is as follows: TGCGCCAGCAGCTTGGCCGGGATGAACTATGGCTACACCTTC.